The clone carrying this T cell receptor beta chain was seen many times. Looked up from germline, CDR1 is MNHNS and CDR2 is SASEGT. This CDR3 is built from 14 residues. Trimming pared 8 bases from V and 0 bases from J, leaving 13 bases between. This sample is part of a study of T cells in Graves' hyperthyroidism and ophthalmopathy. The source material, RNA transcripts, was used to amplify TCR beta CDR3 regions. TCR CDR3 underwent first-round RT-PCR with the HTBI primer set. TCRdb re-analysed the multiplex PCR reads in MiXCR, keeping a single row per CDR3 protein. Here the sample spans 350,000 or so distinct CDR3 sequences, around 18% being singletons.

The sequenced sample consisted of blood. V usage is TRBV6-1 and J usage is TRBJ1-1, with D possibly TRBD1 on 6 matching bases. The receptor was derived from a woman in her thirties or forties with Graves' ophthalmopathy. The CDR3 spells CASVGHPMNTEAFF. CDR3 bases: TGTGCCAGCGTGGGACATCCCATGAACACTGAAGCTTTCTTT.